The present T cell receptor (beta chain) was sequenced within a study of blood T cell repertoires in COVID-19. For the study at large: Samples representing acute and convalescent COVID-19 were sourced from the United States, Italy and Spain.

Participants were placed into cohorts based on the clinical history they reported. Profiling relied on immunoSEQ multiplex PCR, and the TCRdb table lists in-frame clones only, not all of them. The table lists roughly 180,000 clones, more than 70% of them singletons, with more than 7.5% in the top ten. Trimming removed 6 bases from V and 0 bases from J; junction bases left unmatched: 5. The germline gives CDR1 SNHLY, CDR2 FYNNEI. The CDR3 sequence is 15 residues long. This TCR was sampled from a woman aged 25 to 39 who had recovered from COVID-19. This sequence joins TRBV2 and TRBJ1-3, with 7 bases identical to TRBD1. Input material: PBMCs or T cells enriched from blood (not recorded which). The CDR3 protein is CASSRDSASGNTIYF. The DNA for the CDR3 is TGTGCCAGCAGCCGGGACAGCGCCTCTGGAAACACCATATATTTT.